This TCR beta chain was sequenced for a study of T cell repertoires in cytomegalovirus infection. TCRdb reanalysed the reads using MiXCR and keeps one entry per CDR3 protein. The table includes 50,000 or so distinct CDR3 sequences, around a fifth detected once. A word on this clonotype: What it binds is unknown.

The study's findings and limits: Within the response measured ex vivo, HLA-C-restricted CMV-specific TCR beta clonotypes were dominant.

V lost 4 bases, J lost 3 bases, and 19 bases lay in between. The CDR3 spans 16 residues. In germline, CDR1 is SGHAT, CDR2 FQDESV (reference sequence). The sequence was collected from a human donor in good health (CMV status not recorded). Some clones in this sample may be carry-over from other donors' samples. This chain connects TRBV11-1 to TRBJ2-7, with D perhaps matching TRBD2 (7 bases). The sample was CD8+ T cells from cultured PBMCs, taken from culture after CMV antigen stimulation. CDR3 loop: CASSSTRGRGLYEQYF. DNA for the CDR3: TGTGCCAGCAGCTCCACAAGAGGGCGGGGGCTCTACGAGCAGTACTTC.